A selection of T cell receptor beta chains follows, all from one sample in a study of early T cells in non-severe SARS-CoV-2 infection. TCRdb re-called the 5' RACE reads with MiXCR, one entry per CDR3 protein. The table includes more than 45,000 distinct CDR3 sequences, less than 15% detected once. Sequenced input: whole blood. Receptors originate from an adult who was a healthcare worker with PCR-confirmed SARS-CoV-2 infection or an uninfected control (not recorded which). CDR3s include the opening cysteine and the closing phenylalanine or tryptophan. Fields, in order: D gene, V gene, clone size, CDR3 length, J gene, CDR3 protein, CDR3 DNA. A D gene is named only where the DNA matches it firmly. For some rows the clone size is stated as once, few or many, or as a class when expanded; others skip it.

>TRBD1|TRBV7-9|.|18|TRBJ1-2
CASSLVEQGYSANYGYTF
TGTGCCAGCAGCTTAGTTGAACAGGGGTACTCAGCTAACTATGGCTACACCTTC
>TRBD1|TRBV7-9|many|17|TRBJ1-4
CASSSGGSGQENEKLFF
TGTGCCAGCAGCTCCGGGGGATCGGGACAGGAAAATGAAAAACTGTTTTTT
>TRBD1|TRBV10-3|many|12|TRBJ1-3
CAARTGMDTIYF
TGTGCCGCCCGGACAGGGATGGACACCATATATTTT
>.|TRBV5-1|.|17|TRBJ2-1
CASSLTIRAQGYNEQFF
TGCGCCAGCAGCTTAACCATCAGGGCGCAAGGGTACAATGAGCAGTTCTTC
>TRBD1|TRBV10-3|many|14|TRBJ2-7
CAISGPEQGREQYF
TGTGCCATCAGTGGTCCCGAACAGGGGCGCGAGCAGTACTTC
>TRBD2|TRBV3-1|.|17|TRBJ2-2
CASSRLAGGANTGELFF
TGTGCCAGCAGCCGCCTAGCGGGTGGAGCGAACACCGGGGAGCTGTTTTTT
>TRBD1|TRBV12-3/TRBV12-4|many|17|TRBJ2-3
CASRGPQGLEGTDTQYF
TGTGCCAGCAGGGGACCACAGGGGCTGGAGGGCACAGATACGCAGTATTTT
>.|TRBV29-1|many|13|TRBJ1-3
CSVVALSGNTIYF
TGCAGCGTTGTGGCCCTCTCTGGAAACACCATATATTTT
>.|TRBV28|few|13|TRBJ1-5
CASTAGSNQPQHF
TGTGCCAGCACGGCAGGGAGCAATCAGCCCCAGCATTTT
>TRBD2|TRBV3-1|many|18|TRBJ2-1
CASSHGLAGARYYNEQFF
TGTGCCAGCAGTCATGGACTAGCGGGAGCCCGCTACTACAATGAGCAGTTCTTC
>TRBD1|TRBV7-9|.|14|TRBJ1-2
CASSQGQGSYGYTF
TGTGCCAGCAGCCAAGGACAGGGTAGCTATGGCTACACCTTC
>TRBD1|TRBV27|few|14|TRBJ2-3
CASSPGQGTDTQYF
TGTGCCAGCAGTCCGGGACAGGGCACAGATACGCAGTATTTT
>.|TRBV6-5|.|16|TRBJ1-2
CASSYNRLQSKGGYTF
TGTGCCAGCAGTTACAACCGACTACAGAGCAAGGGTGGCTACACCTTC
>.|TRBV20-1|.|12|TRBJ1-6
CSARWGDSPLHF
TGCAGTGCTAGATGGGGGGATTCACCCCTCCACTTT
>.|TRBV29-1|.|15|TRBJ2-3
CSVDGAAGNTDTQYF
TGCAGCGTTGATGGTGCGGCAGGTAATACAGATACGCAGTATTTT
>TRBD1|TRBV27|.|14|TRBJ2-5
CASSRDRAQETQYF
TGTGCCAGCAGCCGGGACAGGGCCCAAGAGACCCAGTACTTC
>.|TRBV6-6|.|15|TRBJ2-6
CASSLSGSGANVLTF
TGTGCCAGCAGCCTCTCCGGCTCTGGGGCCAACGTCCTGACTTTC
>.|TRBV5-1|few|15|TRBJ2-1
CASSLAQVTYNEQFF
TGCGCCAGCAGCTTGGCGCAGGTAACCTACAATGAGCAGTTCTTC
>.|TRBV21-1|few|19|TRBJ2-6
CASSHRPGQSSSGANVLTF
TGTGCCAGCAGCCATCGCCCGGGACAAAGCTCCTCTGGGGCCAACGTCCTGACTTTC
>.|TRBV6-8|once|13|TRBJ1-1
CASRGGGAAEAFF
TGTGCCAGCCGCGGTGGAGGGGCGGCTGAAGCTTTCTTT
>.|TRBV27|.|16|TRBJ2-1
CASSPLPVARYNEQFF
TGTGCCAGCAGTCCCCTCCCGGTAGCGAGGTACAATGAGCAGTTCTTC
>.|TRBV6-6|many|17|TRBJ1-5
CASSPERGTDSNQPQHF
TGTGCCAGCAGCCCCGAACGAGGGACTGATAGCAATCAGCCCCAGCATTTT
>.|TRBV20-1|.|15|TRBJ1-1
CSVSLTLAVRTEAFF
TGCAGTGTTTCCTTGACACTGGCGGTGCGGACTGAAGCTTTCTTT
>.|TRBV18|few|15|TRBJ1-5
CASSPGGQRGQPQHF
TGTGCCAGCTCACCAGGGGGCCAGCGGGGCCAGCCCCAGCATTTT
>.|TRBV6-5|.|13|TRBJ1-2
CASSYSPVYGYTF
TGTGCCAGCAGTTATTCCCCAGTCTATGGCTACACCTTC
>TRBD1|TRBV27|many|16|TRBJ2-4
CASSSRLRDRVGIQYF
TGTGCCAGCAGTTCTCGGCTCCGGGACAGGGTTGGAATTCAGTACTTC
>.|TRBV19|many|15|TRBJ2-5
CASAQGGGRQETQYF
TGTGCCAGTGCCCAGGGGGGGGGACGTCAAGAGACCCAGTACTTC
>TRBD1|TRBV25-1|few|15|TRBJ2-2
CASSDSGQDTGELFF
TGTGCCAGCAGTGATTCGGGACAGGACACCGGGGAGCTGTTTTTT
>TRBD1|TRBV29-1|few|15|TRBJ2-3
CSVDRTGQGTDTQYF
TGCAGCGTTGACCGCACGGGACAGGGGACAGATACGCAGTATTTT
>.|TRBV7-2|.|14|TRBJ2-7
CASSSEQGSYEQYF
TGTGCCAGCAGCTCCGAACAGGGCTCCTACGAGCAGTACTTC
>TRBD1|TRBV3-1|many|19|TRBJ1-1
CASSHEGLRGGRRNTEAFF
TGTGCCAGCAGCCACGAAGGTCTCAGGGGGGGGCGCCGGAACACTGAAGCTTTCTTT
>.|TRBV5-1|.|15|TRBJ2-5
CASSLARGGQETQYF
TGCGCCAGCAGCTTGGCCAGGGGAGGCCAAGAGACCCAGTACTTC
>TRBD2|TRBV7-6|medium-sized|17|TRBJ2-3
CASSLLPRTSDTDTQYF
TGTGCCAGCAGCCTCCTTCCCCGGACTAGCGACACAGATACGCAGTATTTT
>TRBD2|TRBV6-2/TRBV6-3|few|15|TRBJ2-7
CAVTYLRREGYEQYF
TGTGCCGTCACATACTTGAGGAGGGAGGGCTACGAGCAGTACTTC
>TRBD2|TRBV6-6|many|15|TRBJ2-3
CASSDGGAGTDTQYF
TGTGCCAGCTCGGACGGGGGGGCTGGCACAGATACGCAGTATTTT
>.|TRBV6-2/TRBV6-3|few|13|TRBJ2-1
CASSYRVNGEQFF
TGTGCCAGCAGTTACAGGGTTAATGGTGAGCAGTTCTTC
>.|TRBV7-2|many|13|TRBJ1-1
CASSSVVGTEAFF
TGTGCCAGCAGCTCTGTGGTTGGCACTGAAGCTTTCTTT
>.|TRBV11-2|.|12|TRBJ2-3
CASSVQSVTQYF
TGTGCCAGCAGCGTACAGTCTGTTACGCAGTATTTT
>TRBD1|TRBV11-2|.|12|TRBJ2-7
CASSVDRGMQYF
TGTGCCAGCAGCGTGGACAGGGGGATGCAGTACTTC